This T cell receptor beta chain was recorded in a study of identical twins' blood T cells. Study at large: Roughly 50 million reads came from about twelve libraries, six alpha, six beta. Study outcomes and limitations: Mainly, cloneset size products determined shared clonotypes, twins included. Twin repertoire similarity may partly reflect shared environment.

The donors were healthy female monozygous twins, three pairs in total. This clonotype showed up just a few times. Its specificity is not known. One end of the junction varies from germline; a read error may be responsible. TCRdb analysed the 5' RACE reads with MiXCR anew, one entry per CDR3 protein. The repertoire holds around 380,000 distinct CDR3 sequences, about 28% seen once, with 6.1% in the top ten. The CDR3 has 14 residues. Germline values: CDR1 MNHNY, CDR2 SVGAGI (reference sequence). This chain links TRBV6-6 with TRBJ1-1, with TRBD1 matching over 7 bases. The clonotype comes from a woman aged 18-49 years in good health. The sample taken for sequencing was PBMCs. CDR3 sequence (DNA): TGTGCCAGCAGTTACGGACAGGTGAACACTGGAGCTTTCTTT. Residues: CASSYGQVNTGAFF.